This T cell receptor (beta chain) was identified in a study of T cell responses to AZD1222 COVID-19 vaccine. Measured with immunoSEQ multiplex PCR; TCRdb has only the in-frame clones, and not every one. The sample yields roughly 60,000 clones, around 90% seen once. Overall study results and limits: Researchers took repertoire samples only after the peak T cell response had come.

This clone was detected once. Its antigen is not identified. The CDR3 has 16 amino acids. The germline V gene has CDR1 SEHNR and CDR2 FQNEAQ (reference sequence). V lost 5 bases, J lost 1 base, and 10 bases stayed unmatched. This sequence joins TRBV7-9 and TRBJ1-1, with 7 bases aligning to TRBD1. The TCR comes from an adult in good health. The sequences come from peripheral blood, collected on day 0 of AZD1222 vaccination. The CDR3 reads CASSDREGTANTEAFF. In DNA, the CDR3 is TGTGCCAGCAGCGATCGGGAAGGGACAGCGAACACTGAAGCTTTCTTT.